This note documents a single T cell receptor beta chain sequence. Its antigen is unidentified. The entry originates in a study of CD8 T cells in ankylosing spondylitis. Whole-study findings and limits: Disease-linked clones displayed a CD8+ phenotype and appeared relatively rarely in peripheral blood. Significant enrichment of disease-linked clones was reported in matched ankylosing spondylitis synovial fluid.

Germline CDR1 is MDHEN and CDR2 is SYDVKM. V was shortened by 2 bases and J by 5 bases, with 6 bases between the two germline ends. The CDR3 extends over 13 amino acids. MiXCR was run by TCRdb on the 5' RACE reads, yielding one entry per CDR3 protein. This sample has tens of thousands of distinct CDR3 sequences, with 16% found just once. This TCR was recovered from a male donor with ankylosing spondylitis or in good health (not recorded which). V is TRBV28 and J is TRBJ1-4; D call uncertain. The sample comprised blood. CDR3: CASSLGENEKLFF. In nucleotides, the CDR3 is TGTGCCAGCAGTTTAGGGGAAAATGAAAAACTGTTTTTT.